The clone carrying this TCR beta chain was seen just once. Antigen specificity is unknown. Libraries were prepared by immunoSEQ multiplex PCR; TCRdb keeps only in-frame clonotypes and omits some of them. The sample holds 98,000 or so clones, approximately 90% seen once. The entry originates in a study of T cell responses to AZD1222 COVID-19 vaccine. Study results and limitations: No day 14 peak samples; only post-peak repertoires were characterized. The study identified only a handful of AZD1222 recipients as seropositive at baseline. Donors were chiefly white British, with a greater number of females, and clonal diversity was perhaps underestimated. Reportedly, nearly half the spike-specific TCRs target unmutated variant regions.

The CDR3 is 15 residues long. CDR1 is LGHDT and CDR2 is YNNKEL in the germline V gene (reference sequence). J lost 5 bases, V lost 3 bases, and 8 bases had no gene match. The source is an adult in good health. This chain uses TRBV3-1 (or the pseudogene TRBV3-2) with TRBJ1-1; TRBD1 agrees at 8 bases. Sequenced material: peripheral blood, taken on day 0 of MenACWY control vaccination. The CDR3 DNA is TGTGCCAGCAGCCACTCTGGACAGGGTTGGACTGAAGCTTTCTTT. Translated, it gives CASSHSGQGWTEAFF.